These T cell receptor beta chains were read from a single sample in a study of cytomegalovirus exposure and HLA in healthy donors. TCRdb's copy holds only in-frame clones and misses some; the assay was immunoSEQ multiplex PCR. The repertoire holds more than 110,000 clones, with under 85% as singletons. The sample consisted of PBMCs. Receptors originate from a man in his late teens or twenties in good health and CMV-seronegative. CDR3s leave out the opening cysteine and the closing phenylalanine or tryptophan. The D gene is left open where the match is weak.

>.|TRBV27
ASSLGERRNNEQF
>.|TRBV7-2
ASSRRGPDSPLH
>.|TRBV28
ASSQGGRERHGYT
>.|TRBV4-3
ASSQGPTYEQY
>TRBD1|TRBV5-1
ASSREGGTGHF
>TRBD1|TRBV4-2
ASSPGTGGEQY
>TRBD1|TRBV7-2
ASSLVPTGDVYGYT
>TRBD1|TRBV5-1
ASSFDRAGNTEAF
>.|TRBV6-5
ASSWGRGFEAF
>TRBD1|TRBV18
ASSPQGQSNTEAF
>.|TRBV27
ASSRGGTTEAF
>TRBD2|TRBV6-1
ASILSGGAYEQY
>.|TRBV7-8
ASSPHRQSQETQY
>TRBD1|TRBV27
ASSPRTGGGNIQY
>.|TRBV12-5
ASGLPPQGNEQF
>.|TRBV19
ASSMGGGSYEQY
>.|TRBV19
ASLPQGEVGTGELF
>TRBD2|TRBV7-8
ASSGRGAGEQF
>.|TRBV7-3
SSSLGTGSDNQPQH
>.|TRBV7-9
ASRYSGSKDYGYT
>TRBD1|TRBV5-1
ASSPGTGVYEQY
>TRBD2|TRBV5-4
ASSAGLAGATDTQY
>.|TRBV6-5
ASSYFVGGAAEAF
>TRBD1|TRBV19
ASSTTATGFTEAF
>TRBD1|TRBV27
ASSLSPGGYEQY
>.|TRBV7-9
ASSLRTEDGYT
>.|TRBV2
ASQPKQGGSTEAF
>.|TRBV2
ASSDSGGAGYT
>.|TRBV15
ATGGKTLRGETQY
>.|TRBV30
AWSGDRGSYNSPLH
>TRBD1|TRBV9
ASSAPGTGVSYGYT
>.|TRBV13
ASSFPTGGAF
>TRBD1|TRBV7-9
ASSLPGQGLNTEAF
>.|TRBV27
ASSPVRQGHYNEQF
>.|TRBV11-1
ASSLSDSGANVLT
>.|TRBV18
ASSPWTASTDTQY
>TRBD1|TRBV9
ASSSQGAGDGYT
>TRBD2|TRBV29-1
SVRQGLAQFSYNEQF
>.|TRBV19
ASSIDRGGQF
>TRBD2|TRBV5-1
ASSWGGYNEQF
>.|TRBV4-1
ASSQGRAGASPLH
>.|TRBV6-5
ASRSLYEGSYT
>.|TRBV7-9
ASSLGYRETQY
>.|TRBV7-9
ASSRHRVGSYEQY
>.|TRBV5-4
ASSSTGSTEAF
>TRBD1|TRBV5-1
ASSLEGQGARGEQF
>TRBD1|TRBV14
ASSQRTGSYEQY
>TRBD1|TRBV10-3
AIRIQGNDGYT
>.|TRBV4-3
ASSQVRAAEQY
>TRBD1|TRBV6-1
ASSEGTGGPSSYEQY
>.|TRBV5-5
ASSLARGGTEAF
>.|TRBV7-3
ASTNRVWEKLF
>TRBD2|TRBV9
ASSAPSGGAHEQF
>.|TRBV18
ASSDGISTDTQY